Listed below are T cell receptor beta chains from one sample, sequenced in a study of T cell repertoires in ileal Crohn's disease. Profiled with immunoSEQ multiplex PCR; TCRdb holds only in-frame clones, not every one. Of about 62,000 clones in the sample, 70% to 90% are singletons; the top ten hold about 2.1%. The source material was ileal tissue. These TCRs come from an adult with Crohn's disease. Both conserved end residues are part of each CDR3. A D gene is named only where the DNA matches it firmly. Only part of the rows carry a size: once, few, many, or a class if the clone is expanded.

j_gene	d_gene	abundance	v_gene	CDR3nt	CDR3aa
TRBJ2-5	NA	NA	TRBV6-5	TGTGCCACCGAACGGGGGGAGACCCAGTACTTC	CATERGETQYF
TRBJ1-4	NA	NA	TRBV4-3	TGCGCCAGCAGCAAAGAGACAGTCGCAACTAATGAAAAACTGTTTTTT	CASSKETVATNEKLFF
TRBJ1-4	NA	once	TRBV11-2	TGTGCCAGCAGCTTTGGGCGTGCAACTAATGAAAAACTGTTTTTT	CASSFGRATNEKLFF
TRBJ1-2	NA	NA	TRBV27	TGTGCCAGCAGTCTCTTGGGCATTAGAGGACTCAACTATGGCTACACCTTC	CASSLLGIRGLNYGYTF
TRBJ2-1	TRBD1	NA	TRBV2	TGTGCCAGCACGTTAACAGGGGTGAAGTTCTTC	CASTLTGVKFF
TRBJ2-1	NA	NA	TRBV7-2	TGTGCCAGCAGTCGTACCGGGACTCCCTACAATGAGCAGTTCTTC	CASSRTGTPYNEQFF
TRBJ1-2	NA	NA	TRBV27	TGTGCCAGCAGTTCCAGGGATCGGGTCTATGGCTACACCTTC	CASSSRDRVYGYTF
TRBJ2-3	TRBD2	NA	TRBV11-2	TGTGCCAGCCGGGACTACCTCGGGGGAGATACGCAGTATTTT	CASRDYLGGDTQYF
TRBJ2-3	TRBD2	once	TRBV15	TGTGCCACCAGCAGAGATAGTTCGCAAGCGGGAGGGCCCACAGATACGCAGTATTTT	CATSRDSSQAGGPTDTQYF
TRBJ2-1	TRBD2	NA	TRBV30	TGTGCCTGCTTAACTAGCGGCCTCTACAATGAGCAGTTCTTC	CACLTSGLYNEQFF
TRBJ1-1	NA	NA	TRBV27	TGTGCCAGCAGTTCCTTAGCTCAGGGGCTTGAGGGTACTGAAGCTTTCTTT	CASSSLAQGLEGTEAFF
TRBJ2-1	TRBD2	NA	TRBV10-3	TGTGCCATCAGTGAGTCGGAGGGAGGGAACGATGAGCAGTTCTTC	CAISESEGGNDEQFF
TRBJ1-4	NA	NA	TRBV30	TGTGCCTGGACAGCAACTAATGAAAAACTGTTTTTT	CAWTATNEKLFF
TRBJ1-2	NA	NA	TRBV29-1	TGCAGCGTTGGAGCGGGAAACAACTATGGCTACACCTTC	CSVGAGNNYGYTF
TRBJ1-1	NA	NA	TRBV5-4	TGTGCCAGCAGCCCGTCTCCAGGTGCTATGAACACTGAAGCTTTCTTT	CASSPSPGAMNTEAFF
TRBJ1-4	NA	NA	TRBV27	TGTGCCAGCAGCCGCGCCGCCCCGGGGAATGAAAAACTGTTTTTT	CASSRAAPGNEKLFF
TRBJ2-3	NA	NA	TRBV4-1	TGCGCCAGCAGCCAGATTCTCGCTAGCCAAAACACAGATACGCAGTATTTT	CASSQILASQNTDTQYF
TRBJ2-5	NA	NA	TRBV9	TGTGCCAGCAGCGTAGAGGCTAGCAGCAGGGAGACCCAGTACTTC	CASSVEASSRETQYF
TRBJ2-2	NA	NA	TRBV5-1	TGCGCCAGCGGCCCCGTTGGGGCAGGACGGACCGGGGAGCTGTTTTTT	CASGPVGAGRTGELFF
TRBJ2-2	NA	NA	TRBV27	TGTGCCAGCAGTCCCACACAGAACACCGGGGAGCTGTTTTTT	CASSPTQNTGELFF
TRBJ2-4	NA	NA	TRBV6-5	TGTGCCAGCAGTGAGGCCGGAGCCAAAAACATTCAGTACTTC	CASSEAGAKNIQYF
TRBJ1-1	NA	NA	TRBV5-4	TGTGCCAGCAGCCTAATCCAGGGGAACACTGAAGCTTTCTTT	CASSLIQGNTEAFF
TRBJ1-1	NA	NA	TRBV5-5	TGTGCCAGCAGCCCTCCCGGACTCCGAGGGAGCACTGAAGCTTTCTTT	CASSPPGLRGSTEAFF
TRBJ1-6	TRBD1	NA	TRBV19	TGTGCCAGTACCCGCGGACAGGGGGTTCAACCCCTCCACTTT	CASTRGQGVQPLHF
TRBJ2-5	NA	NA	TRBV18	TGTGCCAGCTCACTGCGGACAGCCCAAGAGACCCAGTACTTC	CASSLRTAQETQYF
TRBJ2-4	NA	NA	TRBV5-6	TGTGCCAGCAGCTTGGCCAGGGTGGCCAAAAACATTCAGTACTTC	CASSLARVAKNIQYF
TRBJ1-6	TRBD1	NA	TRBV7-9	TGTGCCAGCAGCTTATTGCCGGGACAGGGGAATTCACCCCTCCACTTT	CASSLLPGQGNSPLHF
TRBJ1-1	NA	NA	TRBV6-1	TGTGCCAGCAGTCGACAGGCGACTGAAGCTTTCTTT	CASSRQATEAFF
TRBJ2-3	NA	NA	TRBV5-1	TGCGCCAGCAGCCCGATGGCCAGGGGAAACACAGATACGCAGTATTTT	CASSPMARGNTDTQYF
TRBJ1-1	NA	NA	TRBV28	TGTGCCAGCAGTTTGGCTACAGGGAACACTGAAGCTTTCTTT	CASSLATGNTEAFF
TRBJ2-2	TRBD2	NA	TRBV15	TGTGCCACCAGCAGACCTACACCGGGACTAGCGGGCGCCACCGGGGAGCTGTTTTTT	CATSRPTPGLAGATGELFF
TRBJ2-5	TRBD2	once	TRBV5-4	TGTGCCAGCAGCTCCGGGACTAGCGGGGGGGCTCGGGAGACCCAGTACTTC	CASSSGTSGGARETQYF
TRBJ1-1	NA	NA	TRBV6-5	TGTGCCAGCAGTCAAATCATGAACACTGAAGCTTTCTTT	CASSQIMNTEAFF
TRBJ2-5	NA	NA	TRBV5-1	TGCGCCAGCAGCTTCAAGGTGGCGGGGAGACCGGAGACCCAGTACTTC	CASSFKVAGRPETQYF
TRBJ2-3	NA	few	TRBV7-9	TGTGCCAGCAGCTTATCCGGGGGGCGGAATACGCAGTATTTT	CASSLSGGRNTQYF
TRBJ2-2	NA	NA	TRBV5-1	TGCGCCAGCAGCAAACTACAGGGAACGAACACCGGGGAGCTGTTTTTT	CASSKLQGTNTGELFF
TRBJ1-6	TRBD1	NA	TRBV27	TGTGCCAGCAGTTCGTTTGGGACAGGGTATCAATTGGGGTCACCCCTCCACTTT	CASSSFGTGYQLGSPLHF
TRBJ2-3	TRBD2	NA	TRBV7-3	TGTGCCAGCAGCTTAAGGGAGGGAGATACGCAGTATTTT	CASSLREGDTQYF